The T cell receptor (beta chain) described here comes from a study of cytomegalovirus exposure and HLA in healthy donors. The study's findings and limits: HLA alleles showed associations with some 17,000 TCR beta sequences in a later analysis, at a 0.05 false discovery rate. The authors considered a cluster of highly shared sequence variants likely to be a sequencing artifact. Donors belonging to an Asian-associated ancestry cluster reportedly showed fewer N-insertions in productive TCRs than the roughly 670-donor mean, according to what a later analysis found.

To note about this clone: Antigen: not known.

Losses at the gene ends were 5 bases for V and 3 bases for J; bases not matched to a gene: 16. Germline-derived CDR1 and CDR2 are SGHRS and YFSETQ. The CDR3 loop spans 17 amino acids. PCR primers comprised 60 Vbeta and 13 Jbeta primers. Method: immunoSEQ multiplex PCR; TCRdb's copy keeps in-frame clones and lacks some. The table has about 98,000 clones, about 70% seen once. The sequenced sample consisted of PBMCs. This sequence originates from a human donor in good health. The chain recombines TRBV5-1 with TRBJ1-2; TRBD1 agrees at 7 bases. CDR3 nucleotide sequence: TGCGCCAGCAGTTGGGGGACAGTTAACGTCCAGGACTATGGCTACACCTTC. Translation: CASSWGTVNVQDYGYTF.